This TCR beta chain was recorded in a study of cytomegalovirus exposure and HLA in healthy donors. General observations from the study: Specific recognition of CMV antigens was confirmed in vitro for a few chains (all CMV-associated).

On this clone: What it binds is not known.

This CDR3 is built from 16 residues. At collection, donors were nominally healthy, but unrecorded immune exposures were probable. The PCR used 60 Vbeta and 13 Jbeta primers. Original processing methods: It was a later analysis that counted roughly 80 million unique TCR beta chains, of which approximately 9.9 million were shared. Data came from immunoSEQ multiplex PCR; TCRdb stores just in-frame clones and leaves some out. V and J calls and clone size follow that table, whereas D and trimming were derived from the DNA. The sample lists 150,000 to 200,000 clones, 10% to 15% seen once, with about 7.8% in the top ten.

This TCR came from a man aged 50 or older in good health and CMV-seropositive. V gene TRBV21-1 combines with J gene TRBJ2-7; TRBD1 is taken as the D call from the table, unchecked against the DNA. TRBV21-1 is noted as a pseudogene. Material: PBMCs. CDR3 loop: CASSVKGQVGRYEQYV. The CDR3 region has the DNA TGTGCCAGCAGCGTAAAGGGACAGGTAGGGAGGTACGAGCAGTACGTC.